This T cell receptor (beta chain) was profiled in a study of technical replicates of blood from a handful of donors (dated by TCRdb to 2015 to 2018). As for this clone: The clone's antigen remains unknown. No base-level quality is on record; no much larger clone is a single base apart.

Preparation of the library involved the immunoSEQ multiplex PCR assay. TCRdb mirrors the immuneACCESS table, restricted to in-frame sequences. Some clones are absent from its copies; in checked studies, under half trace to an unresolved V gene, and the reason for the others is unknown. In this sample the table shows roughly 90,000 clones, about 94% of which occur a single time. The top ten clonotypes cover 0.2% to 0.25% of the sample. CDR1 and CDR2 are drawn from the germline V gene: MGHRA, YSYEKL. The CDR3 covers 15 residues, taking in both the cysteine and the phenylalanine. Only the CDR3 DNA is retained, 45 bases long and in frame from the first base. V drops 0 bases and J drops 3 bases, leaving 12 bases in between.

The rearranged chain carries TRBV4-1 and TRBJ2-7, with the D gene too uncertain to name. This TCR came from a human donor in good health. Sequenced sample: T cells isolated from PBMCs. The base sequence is TGCGCCAGCAGCCAAGACCCCCCAGGCTACTACGAGCAGTACTTC. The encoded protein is CASSQDPPGYYEQYF.